A selection of T cell receptor beta chains follows, all from one sample in a study of OX40 agonist ivuxolimab in advanced cancers. The repertoire was sequenced with immunoSEQ multiplex PCR; TCRdb's copy has only in-frame clones and lacks some. The sample shows about 100,000 clones, around 89% of them seen only once. Sequenced here: CD4+ or CD8+ T cells sorted from blood, sampled in a trial of the OX40 agonist ivuxolimab. These receptors all come from an adult with an advanced solid tumor such as melanoma, head and neck, liver or kidney cancer. CDR3s include the opening cysteine and the closing phenylalanine or tryptophan. Fields, in order: D gene, J gene, clone size, V gene, CDR3 protein, CDR3 DNA. D genes are given only for firm matches. Clone size appears in some rows only: once, few, many, or a class for an expanded clone.

>TRBD2|TRBJ2-2|NA|TRBV2
CASSRQLAGVNTGELFF
TGTGCCAGCAGCCGTCAACTAGCGGGGGTAAACACCGGGGAGCTGTTTTTT
>TRBD1|TRBJ2-1|once|TRBV27
CASSLRTGYPYVDNEQFF
TGTGCCAGCAGTTTACGGACAGGGTACCCCTACGTGGACAATGAGCAGTTCTTC
>NA|TRBJ2-7|NA|TRBV7-6
CASSSTPSYEQYF
TGTGCCAGCAGCTCGACACCTTCCTACGAGCAGTACTTC
>NA|TRBJ2-5|NA|TRBV5-4
CASSLERAETQYF
TGTGCCAGCAGCTTGGAACGGGCCGAGACCCAGTACTTC
>NA|TRBJ1-5|few|TRBV29-1
CSVQPAGSNQPQHF
TGCAGCGTTCAACCGGCTGGTAGCAATCAGCCCCAGCATTTT
>TRBD1|TRBJ2-1|NA|TRBV19
CASRALFRGQDYNEQFF
TGTGCCAGTAGAGCTTTATTCAGGGGGCAAGACTACAATGAGCAGTTCTTC
>TRBD2|TRBJ2-1|NA|TRBV6-5
CASSKIGREQFF
TGTGCCAGCAGTAAGATCGGGAGGGAGCAGTTCTTC
>NA|TRBJ2-5|NA|TRBV9
CASSVAGWETQYF
TGTGCCAGCAGCGTGGCAGGGTGGGAGACCCAGTACTTC
>NA|TRBJ1-4|NA|TRBV7-9
CASSLGDRSRGEKLFF
TGTGCCAGCAGCTTAGGGGACCGATCCCGGGGTGAAAAACTGTTTTTT
>NA|TRBJ2-3|NA|TRBV30
CAWRLRLHSTDTQYF
TGTGCCTGGAGACTTCGCCTCCATAGCACAGATACGCAGTATTTT
>TRBD1|TRBJ2-5|NA|TRBV15
CATSRTGTGDEETQYF
TGTGCCACCAGCCGGACCGGGACAGGGGACGAAGAGACCCAGTACTTC
>TRBD1|TRBJ1-1|NA|TRBV7-2
CASSLPGTGGEAFF
TGTGCCAGCAGCTTGCCCGGGACAGGGGGGGAAGCTTTCTTT
>TRBD2|TRBJ2-3|NA|TRBV7-9
CASSPLLAGAPGTDTQYF
TGTGCCAGCAGCCCCCTGCTAGCGGGAGCGCCCGGGACAGATACGCAGTATTTT
>TRBD1|TRBJ2-5|NA|TRBV7-3
CASSLNWDREGETQYF
TGTGCCAGCAGCCTAAATTGGGACAGGGAGGGGGAGACCCAGTACTTC
>NA|TRBJ2-7|NA|TRBV7-2
CASSNRLGYEQYF
TGTGCCAGCAGTAACCGACTAGGGTACGAGCAGTACTTC
>NA|TRBJ1-2|NA|TRBV19
CASNRVGANYGYTF
TGTGCCAGTAATCGGGTCGGAGCTAACTATGGCTACACCTTC
>NA|TRBJ2-5|NA|TRBV5-1
CASSLDGRAIETQYF
TGCGCCAGCAGCTTGGACGGGAGAGCCATAGAGACCCAGTACTTC
>NA|TRBJ1-2|NA|TRBV18
CASSPGGYGYTF
TGTGCCAGCTCACCAGGGGGCTATGGCTACACCTTC
>TRBD1|TRBJ1-5|NA|TRBV28
CASSPRQGRDQPQHF
TGTGCCAGCAGTCCCCGACAGGGAAGGGATCAGCCCCAGCATTTT
>NA|TRBJ2-1|once|TRBV28
CASVVGGPSYNEQFF
TGTGCCAGCGTTGTGGGCGGTCCCTCCTACAATGAGCAGTTCTTC
>NA|TRBJ1-6|NA|TRBV19
CASSIQGLSPLHF
TGTGCCAGTAGTATACAGGGACTTTCACCCCTCCACTTT
>NA|TRBJ2-7|NA|TRBV7-9
CASSLGVYEQYF
TGTGCCAGCAGCTTAGGGGTTTACGAGCAGTACTTC
>NA|TRBJ2-1|NA|TRBV5-1
CASSLDHGPWGNEQFF
TGCGCCAGCAGCTTGGACCACGGCCCCTGGGGGAATGAGCAGTTCTTC
>NA|TRBJ2-7|NA|TRBV19
CASSIRVGSVIYEQYF
TGTGCCAGTAGTATTCGAGTAGGATCCGTTATCTACGAGCAGTACTTC
>NA|TRBJ1-2|once|TRBV19
CASSGLVRFFGYTF
TGTGCCAGTAGCGGACTCGTACGTTTCTTCGGCTACACCTTC
>NA|TRBJ2-3|NA|TRBV6-1
CASSAQGGSTDTQYF
TGTGCCAGCAGTGCGCAGGGGGGGAGCACAGATACGCAGTATTTT
>NA|TRBJ1-1|NA|TRBV28
CASSLFRGGTEAFF
TGTGCCAGCAGTTTATTCCGGGGGGGCACTGAAGCTTTCTTT
>TRBD1|TRBJ1-3|NA|TRBV7-8
CASSRGQVGTIYF
TGTGCCAGCAGCCGAGGACAGGTCGGCACCATATATTTT
>TRBD2|TRBJ2-3|NA|TRBV10-2
CASSESWPSGRMDTQYF
TGCGCCAGCAGTGAGTCATGGCCTAGCGGGAGAATGGATACGCAGTATTTT
>NA|TRBJ2-5|NA|TRBV16
CASTGDLEETQYF
TGTGCCAGCACCGGGGACTTAGAAGAGACCCAGTACTTC
>NA|TRBJ2-3|NA|TRBV5-4
CASSFPRAEATDTQYF
TGTGCCAGCAGCTTCCCCCGGGCAGAGGCCACAGATACGCAGTATTTT
>NA|TRBJ2-3|once|TRBV5-1
CASSLALGLDTQYF
TGCGCCAGCAGCTTGGCCCTGGGGCTAGATACGCAGTATTTT
>NA|TRBJ1-6|NA|TRBV11-1
CASSRPGFLDSPLHF
TGTGCCAGCAGCCGACCTGGGTTCTTAGATTCACCCCTCCACTTT
>TRBD1|TRBJ1-5|NA|TRBV5-8
CASRRGTGLGNQPQHF
TGTGCCAGCCGTAGAGGGACAGGGCTTGGCAATCAGCCCCAGCATTTT